This is a list of T cell receptor beta chains from one sample in a study of T-cell memory formation after mild COVID-19. TCRdb reprocessed the 5' RACE reads with MiXCR, giving one entry per CDR3 protein. Of over 150,000 distinct CDR3 sequences listed, about a fifth were seen once; the top ten hold 23%. Material: PBMCs or a T cell subset sorted from them (not recorded which). These receptors were taken from an adult woman who had mild COVID-19 (a few samples of this study predate the infection). Cell type and time point are not known. CDR3s leave out the opening cysteine and the closing phenylalanine or tryptophan. Each record gives: V gene, D gene, J gene, CDR3 protein. D genes are given only for firm matches.

V: TRBV27; D: .; J: TRBJ2-7; CDR3: ASSFGLPYEQY
V: TRBV19; D: .; J: TRBJ1-1; CDR3: ASSILGGTEAF
V: TRBV9; D: TRBD2; J: TRBJ2-3; CDR3: ASSVHGGGATDTQY
V: TRBV7-6; D: .; J: TRBJ2-2; CDR3: ASSSDPSPGELF
V: TRBV20-1; D: .; J: TRBJ1-1; CDR3: SARGPSTEAF
V: TRBV29-1; D: TRBD1; J: TRBJ2-7; CDR3: SVTILDRFYEQY
V: TRBV15; D: .; J: TRBJ1-1; CDR3: ATSSAWTGVTEAF
V: TRBV25-1; D: TRBD2; J: TRBJ2-1; CDR3: ASSDGPGLAEPNNEQF
V: TRBV7-9; D: .; J: TRBJ2-7; CDR3: ASSDTRGRTYEQY
V: TRBV9; D: .; J: TRBJ1-1; CDR3: ASSVGIRNTEAF
V: TRBV6-6; D: TRBD2; J: TRBJ2-3; CDR3: ASSAAGGYPDTQY
V: TRBV12-3/TRBV12-4; D: .; J: TRBJ2-1; CDR3: ASSTGPGGNEQF
V: TRBV6-5; D: .; J: TRBJ2-5; CDR3: ASSYRGAPRGETQY
V: TRBV9; D: .; J: TRBJ2-1; CDR3: ASGLGVSSYNEQF
V: TRBV7-8; D: .; J: TRBJ1-5; CDR3: ASSPQGGYQPQH
V: TRBV15; D: .; J: TRBJ2-3; CDR3: ATSRDLRQGHTDTQY
V: TRBV20-1; D: TRBD1; J: TRBJ1-5; CDR3: SAGNRGRGQPQH
V: TRBV7-8; D: TRBD1; J: TRBJ2-7; CDR3: ASSYLTGTSYEQY
V: TRBV29-1; D: .; J: TRBJ2-3; CDR3: SVVRGAEDTQY
V: TRBV5-1; D: .; J: TRBJ1-1; CDR3: ASKRGDTEAF
V: TRBV6-2/TRBV6-3; D: .; J: TRBJ2-1; CDR3: ASSSPGAGQSYNEQF
V: TRBV7-9; D: .; J: TRBJ2-5; CDR3: ASSYSLGWQETQY
V: TRBV6-1; D: .; J: TRBJ2-4; CDR3: ASSEGRWYIQY
V: TRBV4-2; D: .; J: TRBJ1-1; CDR3: ASSQVLGEEAF
V: TRBV7-3; D: TRBD1; J: TRBJ1-1; CDR3: ASSPGTGVPEAF
V: TRBV5-1; D: .; J: TRBJ2-3; CDR3: ASSSVAVLRSDTQY
V: TRBV4-1; D: .; J: TRBJ2-1; CDR3: ASSRARGSYNEQF
V: TRBV7-9; D: .; J: TRBJ2-2; CDR3: ASSSHLRQSDTGELF
V: TRBV7-6; D: .; J: TRBJ2-1; CDR3: ASSSLRSNEQF
V: TRBV5-5; D: .; J: TRBJ2-5; CDR3: ASRLGGFLETQY
V: TRBV27; D: .; J: TRBJ2-7; CDR3: ASSPGLPMGQY
V: TRBV7-7; D: TRBD1; J: TRBJ1-2; CDR3: ASSPITGDFYGYT
V: TRBV5-1; D: TRBD2; J: TRBJ2-7; CDR3: ASSLGLAGVSTYEQY
V: TRBV18; D: .; J: TRBJ2-5; CDR3: ASSPPLETQY
V: TRBV24-1; D: .; J: TRBJ2-3; CDR3: ATSDFHSTARTDTQY
V: TRBV14; D: .; J: TRBJ1-2; CDR3: ASSPYVSLGYT
V: TRBV7-9; D: TRBD2; J: TRBJ2-5; CDR3: ASSPGGIGYQETQY
V: TRBV13; D: .; J: TRBJ2-3; CDR3: ASSLAGDGDTQY
V: TRBV7-6; D: .; J: TRBJ2-2; CDR3: AWGENTGELF
V: TRBV4-1; D: .; J: TRBJ1-6; CDR3: ASSATGPSSPLH
V: TRBV21-1; D: .; J: TRBJ2-2; CDR3: ASSKGRLAGVTGELF
V: TRBV5-6; D: .; J: TRBJ2-7; CDR3: ASSLVYNEQY
V: TRBV27; D: TRBD2; J: TRBJ2-2; CDR3: ASSSGTRHVGELF
V: TRBV5-1; D: TRBD2; J: TRBJ2-5; CDR3: ASSLEGLASRETQY
V: TRBV6-6; D: .; J: TRBJ1-1; CDR3: ASSYSGQYMGEAF
V: TRBV29-1; D: .; J: TRBJ2-3; CDR3: SVLEQTDTQY
V: TRBV4-1; D: TRBD2; J: TRBJ2-7; CDR3: ASSPRSGEIYEQY
V: TRBV6-5; D: TRBD2; J: TRBJ2-5; CDR3: ASSYSRTSGRRETQY
V: TRBV27; D: .; J: TRBJ2-3; CDR3: ASTPDEGGDTQY
V: TRBV9; D: .; J: TRBJ1-2; CDR3: ASSVGGAGVYGYT
V: TRBV6-5; D: .; J: TRBJ2-5; CDR3: ASSSIGGQQETQY
V: TRBV5-1; D: TRBD2; J: TRBJ2-2; CDR3: ASSPPLAGATGELF
V: TRBV29-1; D: TRBD2; J: TRBJ2-7; CDR3: SAKPPAGDEQY
V: TRBV4-1; D: .; J: TRBJ2-7; CDR3: ASSQVNSANEQY
V: TRBV7-2; D: TRBD2; J: TRBJ2-1; CDR3: ASSLEYTAGEQF
V: TRBV4-2; D: TRBD2; J: TRBJ2-7; CDR3: ASRTSGSGSYEQY
V: TRBV3-1; D: TRBD2; J: TRBJ2-5; CDR3: ASRSGSGRRLETQY
V: TRBV7-6; D: TRBD1; J: TRBJ2-2; CDR3: ASSLTVRDRVDTGELF
V: TRBV4-3; D: .; J: TRBJ1-6; CDR3: ASSQDSVSPLH